These 3 T cell receptor beta chains came from one sample sequenced in a study of blood T cells in healthy people across ages. It was with a sample-barcoded 5' primer and a J-beta primer mix that a second PCR of about 6 to 11 cycles was run. TCRdb re-called the 5' RACE reads through MiXCR, storing one row per CDR3 protein. The sample includes around 800,000 distinct CDR3 sequences, less than 60% of them seen just once. Source material: blood. All receptors derive from a man older than 75 in good health.

The gene calls are TRBV11-3 and TRBJ2-7; 7 bases map to TRBD2. The CDR3 sequence is 16 residues long. J gave up 0 bases and V 5 bases, and 10 bases lay outside the gene matches. Germline V gene lookup returns CDR1 SGHNT and CDR2 YENEEA. CDR3 DNA sequence: TGTGCCAGCAGCCCCCCCATGAGCGGGGCCTCCTACGAGCAGTACTTC. Translating gives CASSPPMSGASYEQYF.

The chain joins TRBV6-1 to TRBJ2-1; the D is unclear. The length of the CDR3 is 15 residues. Germline V gene data show CDR1 as MNHNS and CDR2 as SASEGT. Trimming cost V 3 bases and J 0 bases, with 9 bases left between them. The CDR3 sequence is CASSEEQFSYNEQFF. As DNA, the CDR3 is TGTGCCAGCAGTGAGGAACAGTTCTCCTACAATGAGCAGTTCTTC.

At least ten counts were recorded for this clonotype. The chain combines TRBV12-3 or TRBV12-4 with TRBJ2-3; D may be TRBD2 (5 bases). The CDR3 covers 15 residues. The V gene lost 7 bases and the J gene lost 2 bases, with 16 bases spanning the gap. In DNA form, the CDR3 reads TGTGCCAGCACCTCGGGGTCCCGCACCACAGATACGCAGTATTTT. Translating it yields CASTSGSRTTDTQYF.